A single T cell receptor beta chain is shown here with its context. This entry is derived from a study of blood T cell repertoires in COVID-19. The overall study: Specimens from acute and convalescent COVID-19 originated in the United States, Italy and Spain.

Using immunoSEQ multiplex PCR, the repertoire was profiled, and TCRdb retains in-frame clones only, with some absent. The table records a few hundred thousand clones, 86% of them present only once. Germline CDR1 and CDR2: ENHRY and SYGVKD. CDR3 size: 16 residues. Germline trimming cut 4 bases from V and 5 bases from J; bases unmatched to any gene: 11. The TCR originated in a man between 18 and 29 years old with active or convalescent COVID-19. The V gene is TRBV10-3, the J gene TRBJ2-3, with 8 bases matching TRBD2. Sequencing input: peripheral blood. CDR3 nucleotides: TGTGCCATCAGTGGAACCGGGACTAGGCTGCTAGATACGCAGTATTTT. It translates to CAISGTGTRLLDTQYF.